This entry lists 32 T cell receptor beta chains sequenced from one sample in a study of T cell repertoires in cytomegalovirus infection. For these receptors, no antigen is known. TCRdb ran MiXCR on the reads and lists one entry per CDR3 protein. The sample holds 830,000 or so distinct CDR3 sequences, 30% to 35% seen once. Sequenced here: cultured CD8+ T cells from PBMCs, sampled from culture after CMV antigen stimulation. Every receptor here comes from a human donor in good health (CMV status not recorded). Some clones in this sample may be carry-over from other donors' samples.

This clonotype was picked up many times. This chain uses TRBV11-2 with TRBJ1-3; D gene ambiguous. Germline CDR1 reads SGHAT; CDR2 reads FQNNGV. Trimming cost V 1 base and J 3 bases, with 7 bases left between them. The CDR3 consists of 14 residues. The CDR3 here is CASSLGGVGNTIYF. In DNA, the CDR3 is TGTGCCAGCAGCTTAGGGGGAGTTGGAAACACCATATATTTT.

CDR3 sequence reads: CSTLGGKSYYEQYV. The CDR3, as DNA: TGTTCAACTCTGGGGGGGAAATCCTATTACGAGCAGTACGTC. The V gene is TRBV28, the J gene TRBJ2-7; the match to TRBD2 covers 7 bases. From germline, CDR1 is MDHEN and CDR2 SYDVKM. This CDR3 region has 14 residues.

The CDR3 DNA reads TGTGCCAGCAGCTACTACGAGGTGGGCCCGCGGTTCTTC. This gives the protein CASSYYEVGPRFF. The chain is built from TRBV7-3 and TRBJ2-1; D not certain. Between the trimmed V and J ends, which lost 4 bases and 15 bases, there was a span of 19 bases. The CDR3 totals 13 residues. Germline V CDR1 and CDR2: SGHTA, FQGTGA.

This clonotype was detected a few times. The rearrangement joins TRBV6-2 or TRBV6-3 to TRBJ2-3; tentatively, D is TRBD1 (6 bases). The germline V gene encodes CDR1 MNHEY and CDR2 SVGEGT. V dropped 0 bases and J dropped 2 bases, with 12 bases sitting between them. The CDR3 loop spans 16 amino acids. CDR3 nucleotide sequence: TGTGCCAGCAGTTACTCCGAGCAGGGGTTCACAGATACGCAGTATTTT. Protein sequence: CASSYSEQGFTDTQYF.

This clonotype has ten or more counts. The CDR3 protein is CASSLGAAILQDSGNTIYF. In DNA, the CDR3 is TGTGCCAGCAGCTTAGGGGCGGCTATCCTACAAGACTCTGGAAACACCATATATTTT. The chain carries TRBV7-2 and TRBJ1-3; no clear D. The germline CDR1 and CDR2 sequences are SGHTA and FQGNSA. The CDR3 length is 19 residues. Trimming removed 1 base at V and 0 bases at J, with 19 bases between.

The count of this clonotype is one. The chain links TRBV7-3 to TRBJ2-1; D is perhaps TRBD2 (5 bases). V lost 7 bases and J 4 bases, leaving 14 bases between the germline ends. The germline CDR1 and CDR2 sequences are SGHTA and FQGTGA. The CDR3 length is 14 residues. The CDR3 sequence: CASNLPGIYNEQFF. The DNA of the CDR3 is TGTGCCAGCAACCTGCCGGGAATATACAATGAGCAGTTCTTC.

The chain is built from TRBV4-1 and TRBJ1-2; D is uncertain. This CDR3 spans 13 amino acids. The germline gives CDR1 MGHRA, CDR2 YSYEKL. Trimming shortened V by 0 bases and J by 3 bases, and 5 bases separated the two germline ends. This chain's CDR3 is CASSQEPHYGYTF. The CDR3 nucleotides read TGCGCCAGCAGCCAAGAGCCCCACTATGGCTACACCTTC.

The CDR3 coding sequence is TGTGCCAGTAGTTTTTGGACAGGGGGGAGCACTGAAGCTTTCTTT. It is translated as CASSFWTGGSTEAFF. The J gene is TRBJ1-1, the V gene TRBV19; 10 bases align to TRBD1. J lost 4 bases, V lost 5 bases, and 7 bases had no gene match. CDR3 length equals 15 residues. CDR1 and CDR2 from the germline V gene are LNHDA and SQIVND (reference sequence). The full variable domain, rest sourced from reference TRBV19 and TRBJ1-1, is DGGITQSPKYLFRKEGQNVTLSCEQNLNHDAMYWYRQDPGQGLRLIYYSQIVNDFQKGDIAEGYSVSREKKESFPLTVTSAQKNPTAFYLCASSFWTGGSTEAFFGQGTRLTVV.

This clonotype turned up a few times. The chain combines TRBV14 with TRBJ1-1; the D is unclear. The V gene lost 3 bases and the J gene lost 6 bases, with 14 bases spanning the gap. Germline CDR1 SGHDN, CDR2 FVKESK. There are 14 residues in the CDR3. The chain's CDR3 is CASSHREPGPEAFF. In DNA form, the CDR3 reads TGTGCCAGCAGCCATCGAGAGCCTGGGCCTGAAGCTTTCTTT.

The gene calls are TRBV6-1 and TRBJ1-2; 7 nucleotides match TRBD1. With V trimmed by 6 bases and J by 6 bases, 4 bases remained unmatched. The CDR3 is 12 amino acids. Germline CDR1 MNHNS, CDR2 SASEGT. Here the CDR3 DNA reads TGTGCCAGCAGACAGGGGTATGATGGCTACACCTTC. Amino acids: CASRQGYDGYTF.

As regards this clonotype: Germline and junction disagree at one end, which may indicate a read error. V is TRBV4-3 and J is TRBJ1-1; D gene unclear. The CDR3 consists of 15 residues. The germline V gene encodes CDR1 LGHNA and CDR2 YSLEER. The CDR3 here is CANSQDWRGITEAFF. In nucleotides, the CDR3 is TGCGCCAACAGCCAAGATTGGAGAGGGATCACTGAAGCTTTCTTT.

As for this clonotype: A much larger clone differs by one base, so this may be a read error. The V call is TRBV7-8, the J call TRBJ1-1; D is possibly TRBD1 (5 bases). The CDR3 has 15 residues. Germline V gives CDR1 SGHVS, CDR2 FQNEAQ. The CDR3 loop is CASSLAGAANSEAFF. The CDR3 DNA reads TGTGCCAGCAGCTTAGCCGGGGCCGCGAACTCTGAAGCTTTCTTT.

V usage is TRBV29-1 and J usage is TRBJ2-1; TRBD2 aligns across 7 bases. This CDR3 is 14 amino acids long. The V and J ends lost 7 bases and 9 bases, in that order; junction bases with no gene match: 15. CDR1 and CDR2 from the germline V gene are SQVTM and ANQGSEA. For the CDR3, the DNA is TGCAGCGACGGACTAGGACCTACGGAAGGTGAGCAGTTCTTC. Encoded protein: CSDGLGPTEGEQFF.

The CDR3 loop is CASSLEGGREQFF. CDR3 coding DNA: TGTGCCAGCAGCTTAGAAGGAGGACGGGAGCAGTTCTTC. This rearrangement joins TRBV11-2 to TRBJ2-1; D is possibly TRBD2 (5 bases). Looked up from germline, CDR1 is SGHAT and CDR2 is FQNNGV. The V end lost 0 bases, the J end lost 10 bases, and 10 bases lay between the germline ends. This CDR3 spans 13 amino acids.

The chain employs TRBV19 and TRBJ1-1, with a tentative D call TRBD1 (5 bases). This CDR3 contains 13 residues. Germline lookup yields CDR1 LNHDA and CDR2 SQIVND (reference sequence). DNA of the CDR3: TGTGAGGTTCGAGGGGCCCTGAACACTGAAGCTTTCTTT. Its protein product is CEVRGALNTEAFF.

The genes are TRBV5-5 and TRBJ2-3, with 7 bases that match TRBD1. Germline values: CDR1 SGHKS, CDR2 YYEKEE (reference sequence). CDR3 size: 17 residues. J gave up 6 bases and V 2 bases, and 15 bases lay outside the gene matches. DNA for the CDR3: TGTGCCAGCAGCTTCTTTTTGGGACAGCCTGACTGGGATACGCAGTATTTT. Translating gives CASSFFLGQPDWDTQYF.

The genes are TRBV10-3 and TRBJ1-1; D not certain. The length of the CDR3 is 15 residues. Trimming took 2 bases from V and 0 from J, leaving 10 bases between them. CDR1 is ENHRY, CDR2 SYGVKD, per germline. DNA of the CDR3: TGTGCCATCAGTGAGGACTGGTCCTTGAACACTGAAGCTTTCTTT. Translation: CAISEDWSLNTEAFF.

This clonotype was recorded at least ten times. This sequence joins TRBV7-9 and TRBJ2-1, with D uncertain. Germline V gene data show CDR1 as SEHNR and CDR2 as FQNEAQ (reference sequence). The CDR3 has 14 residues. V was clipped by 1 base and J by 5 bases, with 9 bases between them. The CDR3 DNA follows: TGTGCCAGCAGCTTAGAACTAATTAACAATGAGCAGTTCTTC. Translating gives CASSLELINNEQFF.

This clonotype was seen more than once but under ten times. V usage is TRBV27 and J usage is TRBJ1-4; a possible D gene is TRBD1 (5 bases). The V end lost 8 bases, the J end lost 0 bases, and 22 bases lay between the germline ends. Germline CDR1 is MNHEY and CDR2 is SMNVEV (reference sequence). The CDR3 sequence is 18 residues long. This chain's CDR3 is CASQPRGYPTSTNEKLFF. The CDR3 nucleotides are TGTGCCAGCCAACCCCGGGGCTACCCCACTTCAACTAATGAAAAACTGTTTTTT.

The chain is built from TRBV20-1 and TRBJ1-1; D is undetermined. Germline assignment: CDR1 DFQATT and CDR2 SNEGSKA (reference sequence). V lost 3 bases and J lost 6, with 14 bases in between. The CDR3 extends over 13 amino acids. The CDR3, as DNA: TGCAGTGCTAGGATTACAGTGATCTCTGAAGCTTTCTTT. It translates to CSARITVISEAFF.

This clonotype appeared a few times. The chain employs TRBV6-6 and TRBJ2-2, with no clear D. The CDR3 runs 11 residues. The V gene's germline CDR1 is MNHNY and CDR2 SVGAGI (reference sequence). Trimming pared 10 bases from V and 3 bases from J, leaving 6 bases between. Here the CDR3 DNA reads TGTGCCACGGGTGACACCGGGGAGCTGTTTTTT. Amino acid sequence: CATGDTGELFF.

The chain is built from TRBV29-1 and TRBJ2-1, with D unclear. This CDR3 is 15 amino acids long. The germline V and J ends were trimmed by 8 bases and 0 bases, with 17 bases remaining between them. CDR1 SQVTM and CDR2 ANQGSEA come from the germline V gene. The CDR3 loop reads CSFRTAESSYNEQFF. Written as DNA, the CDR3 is TGCAGCTTCCGAACGGCGGAAAGCTCCTACAATGAGCAGTTCTTC.

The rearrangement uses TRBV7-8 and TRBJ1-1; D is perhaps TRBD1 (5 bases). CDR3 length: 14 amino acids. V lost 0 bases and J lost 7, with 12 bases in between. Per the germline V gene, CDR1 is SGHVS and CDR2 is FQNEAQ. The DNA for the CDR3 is TGTGCCAGCAGCTTAGCGAGGGGTGGGGTTGAAGCTTTCTTT. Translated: CASSLARGGVEAFF.

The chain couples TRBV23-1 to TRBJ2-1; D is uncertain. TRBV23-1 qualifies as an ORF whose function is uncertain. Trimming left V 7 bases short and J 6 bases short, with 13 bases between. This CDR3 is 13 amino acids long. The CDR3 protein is CASIPFGFNEQFF. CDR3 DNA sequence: TGCGCCAGCATCCCTTTCGGGTTCAATGAGCAGTTCTTC.

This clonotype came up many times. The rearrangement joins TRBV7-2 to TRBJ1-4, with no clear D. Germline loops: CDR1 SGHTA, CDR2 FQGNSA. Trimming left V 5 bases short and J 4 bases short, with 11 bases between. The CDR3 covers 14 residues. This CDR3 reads CASSIGLINEKLFF. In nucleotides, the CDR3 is TGTGCCAGCAGCATCGGACTGATTAATGAAAAACTGTTTTTT.

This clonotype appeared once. The chain's CDR3 is CASTREQTTGANVLTF. The CDR3 coding sequence is TGTGCCAGCACACGGGAGCAAACGACTGGGGCCAACGTCCTGACTTTC. The chain joins TRBV3-1 to TRBJ2-6; a possible D gene is TRBD2 (6 bases). V was shortened by 7 bases and J by 2 bases, with 15 bases between the two germline ends. Germline assignment: CDR1 LGHDT and CDR2 YNNKEL (reference sequence). The CDR3 is 16 amino acids.

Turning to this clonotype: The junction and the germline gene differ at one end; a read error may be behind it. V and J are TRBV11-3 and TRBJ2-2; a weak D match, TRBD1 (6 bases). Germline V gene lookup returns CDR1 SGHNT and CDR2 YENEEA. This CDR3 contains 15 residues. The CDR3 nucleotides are TGTGTCAGCAGCTTTGCCAGGGGAAACACCGGGGAGCTGTTTTTT. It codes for CVSSFARGNTGELFF.

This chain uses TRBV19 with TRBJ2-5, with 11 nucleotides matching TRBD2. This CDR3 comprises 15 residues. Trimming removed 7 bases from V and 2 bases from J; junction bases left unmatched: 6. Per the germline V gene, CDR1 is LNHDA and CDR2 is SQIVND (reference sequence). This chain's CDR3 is CASNPSGGLQETQYF. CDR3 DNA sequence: TGTGCCAGTAACCCTAGCGGGGGGCTACAAGAGACCCAGTACTTC.

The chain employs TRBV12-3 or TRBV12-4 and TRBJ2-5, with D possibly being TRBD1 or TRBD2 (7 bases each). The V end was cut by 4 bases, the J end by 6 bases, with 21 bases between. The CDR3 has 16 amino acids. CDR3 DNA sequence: TGTGCCAGCAGTTCCCCGGGGGGAGGGGGCATAAAGACCCAGTACTTC. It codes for CASSSPGGGGIKTQYF.

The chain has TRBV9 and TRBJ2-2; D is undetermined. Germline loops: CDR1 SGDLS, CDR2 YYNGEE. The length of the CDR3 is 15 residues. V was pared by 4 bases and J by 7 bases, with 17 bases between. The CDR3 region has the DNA TGTGCCAGCAGCTTCTCATCGTGGGGATACGGGGAGCTGTTTTTT. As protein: CASSFSSWGYGELFF.

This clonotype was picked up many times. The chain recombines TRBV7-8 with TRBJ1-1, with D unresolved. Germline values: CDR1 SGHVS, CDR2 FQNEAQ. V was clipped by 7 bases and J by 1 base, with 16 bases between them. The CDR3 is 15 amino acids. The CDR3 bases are TGTGCCAGCATCCCCCGGGAGGGCTGGAACACTGAAGCTTTCTTT. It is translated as CASIPREGWNTEAFF.

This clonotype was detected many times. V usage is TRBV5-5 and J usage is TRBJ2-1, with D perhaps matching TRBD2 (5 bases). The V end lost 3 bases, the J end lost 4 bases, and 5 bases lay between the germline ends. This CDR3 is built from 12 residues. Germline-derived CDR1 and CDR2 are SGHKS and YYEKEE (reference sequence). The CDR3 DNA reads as TGTGCCAGCAGCTGGAGGTACAATGAGCAGTTCTTC. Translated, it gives CASSWRYNEQFF.